The 23 T cell receptor beta chains listed next were all sequenced from one sample in a study of cytomegalovirus exposure and HLA in healthy donors. It was with 60 Vbeta and 13 Jbeta primers that the PCR ran. Generated by immunoSEQ multiplex PCR, the TCRdb table keeps only in-frame clones and is missing some. This sample carries roughly 180,000 clones, approximately 80% of them seen once, and the ten largest clones take around 1.6%. Sequenced sample: PBMCs. The receptors originated from a young man in good health and CMV-seronegative.

The table lists this clone with a few counts. V is TRBV19 and J is TRBJ1-5; 8 bases fit TRBD1. Trimming removed 7 bases from V and 7 bases from J; junction bases left unmatched: 9. Per the germline V gene, CDR1 is LNHDA and CDR2 is SQIVND (reference sequence). The CDR3 extends over 14 amino acids. As DNA, the CDR3 is TGTGCCAGTAAAGTTCCGGACAGGGCCCAGCCCCAGCATTTT. It yields the protein CASKVPDRAQPQHF.

This clone was seen only once. The chain has TRBV5-5 and TRBJ1-5, with D unresolved. The V gene's germline CDR1 is SGHKS and CDR2 YYEKEE (reference sequence). CDR3 length: 17 amino acids. V dropped 3 bases and J dropped 2 bases, with 18 bases sitting between them. CDR3 bases: TGTGCCAGCAGCTGGGGAGCGGGTCCCCCGGGCAATCAGCCCCAGCATTTT. Translated: CASSWGAGPPGNQPQHF.

CDR3 in DNA: TGTGCCAGCAGCTTAGGGGGGGGGAACACTGAAGCTTTCTTT. Protein sequence: CASSLGGGNTEAFF. This chain joins TRBV5-6 and TRBJ1-1; D may be TRBD1 (6 bases). The CDR3 extends over 14 amino acids. Germline CDR1 SGHDT, CDR2 YYEEEE. V lost 2 bases to trimming and J lost 1 base, with 9 bases between them.

This clone occurred once. V gene TRBV27 combines with J gene TRBJ2-5; TRBD2 agrees at 7 bases. Germline-derived CDR1 and CDR2 are MNHEY and SMNVEV (reference sequence). Trimming cost V 9 bases and J 4 bases; bases outside gene matches: 5. CDR3 length: 12 amino acids. The CDR3 DNA reads as TGTGCCAGTGTGGGGAGGGGAGAGACCCAGTACTTC. It encodes CASVGRGETQYF.

J is TRBJ1-2 and V is TRBV6-6; TRBD1 matches at 9 bases. This CDR3 has 13 amino acids. Trimming took 6 bases from V and 1 from J; bases not matched to a gene: 0. Germline V CDR1 and CDR2: MNHNY, SVGAGI (reference sequence). The CDR3 sequence: CASRDRGNYGYTF. The CDR3 nucleotides are TGTGCCAGCAGGGACAGGGGTAACTATGGCTACACCTTC.

V is TRBV20-1 and J is TRBJ2-3; D remains unclear. Trimming stripped 1 base from V and 5 bases from J, with 4 bases between. Germline V gene lookup returns CDR1 DFQATT and CDR2 SNEGSKA (reference sequence). This CDR3 is 11 amino acids long. The CDR3, as DNA: TGCAGTGCTAGAGTCCGAGATACGCAGTATTTT. Translation: CSARVRDTQYF.

This chain uses TRBV7-9 with TRBJ2-7; D possibly corresponds to TRBD2 (6 bases). Trimming took off 1 base at V and 2 bases at J, with 15 bases between the two ends. Germline V gene sequence: CDR1 SEHNR, CDR2 FQNEAQ (reference sequence). The CDR3 contains 16 residues. Written as DNA, the CDR3 is TGTGCCAGCAGCTTAGGTGGGCCGGGAGCTGCCTACGAGCAGTACTTC. Residues: CASSLGGPGAAYEQYF.

This chain links TRBV5-1 with TRBJ2-5, with TRBD1 matching over 11 bases. Germline-derived CDR1 and CDR2 are SGHRS and YFSETQ. The CDR3 has 19 amino acids. V trimming: 4 bases; J trimming: 2 bases; junction bases outside the gene matches: 16. The CDR3 is CASSPLNSLGTGGQETQYF. CDR3 nucleotides: TGCGCCAGCAGCCCCCTCAACTCTCTGGGGACAGGGGGACAAGAGACCCAGTACTTC.

The V gene is TRBV5-1, the J gene TRBJ1-1; 9 nucleotides match TRBD1. Germline V lookup: CDR1 SGHRS, CDR2 YFSETQ. With 4 bases clipped from V and 6 bases from J, the junction kept 16 bases outside the gene matches. The CDR3 runs to 17 residues. This CDR3 is CASSQLTTGGNRAEAFF. The CDR3, as DNA: TGCGCCAGCAGCCAACTTACGACAGGGGGTAATAGAGCTGAAGCTTTCTTT.

This clone was seen a few times. The chain combines TRBV27 with TRBJ2-2; 9 bases align to TRBD2. CDR3 length: 15 amino acids. The germline CDR1 and CDR2 sequences are MNHEY and SMNVEV (reference sequence). V trimming: 4 bases; J trimming: 6 bases; junction bases outside the gene matches: 6. Written as DNA, the CDR3 is TGTGCCAGCAGTTCGCTAGCGGGGCTGGCCGGGGAGCTGTTTTTT. Amino acid sequence: CASSSLAGLAGELFF.

The chain links TRBV7-9 to TRBJ2-1; 11 bases line up with TRBD2. Germline trimming cut 5 bases from V and 0 bases from J; bases unmatched to any gene: 6. The CDR3 spans 17 residues. Germline CDR1 is SEHNR and CDR2 is FQNEAQ (reference sequence). CDR3 nucleotides: TGTGCCAGCAGCCGGACTAGCGGGCTAAGCTCCTACAATGAGCAGTTCTTC. As protein: CASSRTSGLSSYNEQFF.

V and J are TRBV6-7 and TRBJ2-1; 14 positions match TRBD2. TRBV6-7 is annotated as an ORF whose role is uncertain. Trimming cost V 7 bases and J 4 bases; bases outside gene matches: 24. The CDR3 sequence is 22 residues long. The DNA for the CDR3 is TGTGCCAGCACCGTCGGGACTAGCGGGGGCGTATGTCCCCGCCCGACGTACAATGAGCAGTTCTTC. This gives the protein CASTVGTSGGVCPRPTYNEQFF.

This chain connects TRBV2 to TRBJ2-4; TRBD2 is a possible D gene (6 bases). Germline V gives CDR1 SNHLY, CDR2 FYNNEI. The CDR3 runs 13 residues. V was cut by 8 bases and J by 1 base, with 9 bases left in between. The CDR3 DNA follows: TGTGCCAGCGGGGGACTCGCCAAAAACATTCAGTACTTC. It translates to CASGGLAKNIQYF.

The chain carries TRBV29-1 and TRBJ2-1; 10 bases are a match to TRBD2. The V gene's germline CDR1 is SQVTM and CDR2 ANQGSEA. The junction had 14 bases not matched to a gene; V was cut back by 3 bases and J by 6 bases. The CDR3 has 17 amino acids. The CDR3 protein is CSVDGSLVAGGTNEQFF. As DNA, the CDR3 is TGCAGCGTTGATGGAAGCCTCGTAGCGGGGGGAACCAATGAGCAGTTCTTC.

The V call is TRBV13, the J call TRBJ2-3; 11 bases map to TRBD2. The CDR3 has 16 amino acids. Germline V gene data show CDR1 as PRHDT and CDR2 as FYEKMQ (reference sequence). The trim removed 5 bases at V and 1 base at J, leaving 5 bases unmatched. CDR3 bases: TGTGCCAGCAGCCCAGGGACTAGCGGACGCACAGATACGCAGTATTTT. Encoded protein: CASSPGTSGRTDTQYF.

This chain uses TRBV28 with TRBJ2-7; D perhaps matches TRBD2 (5 bases). Trimming removed 4 bases from V and 3 bases from J, with 7 bases in between. Germline V gene lookup returns CDR1 MDHEN and CDR2 SYDVKM. The CDR3 length is 12 residues. The CDR3 region has the DNA TGTGCCAGCAGTTCCGGGATCTACGAGCAGTACTTC. It specifies CASSSGIYEQYF.

V and J are TRBV28 and TRBJ2-1; D might be TRBD2 (6 bases). V lost 6 bases to trimming and J lost 7 bases, with 13 bases between them. CDR3 length: 13 amino acids. Germline V gene data show CDR1 as MDHEN and CDR2 as SYDVKM. The CDR3 DNA sequence: TGTGCCAGCAGGCTGAGAAGCGGGAATGAGCAGTTCTTC. Protein: CASRLRSGNEQFF.

This clone was detected only once. The rearrangement joins TRBV9 to TRBJ2-3, with TRBD2 as a possible D gene (7 bases). This CDR3 is built from 15 residues. Trimming stripped 2 bases from V and 3 bases from J, with 13 bases between. CDR1 and CDR2 from the germline V gene are SGDLS and YYNGEE. Here the CDR3 DNA reads TGTGCCAGCAGCGTCCGAGGGGGGGGAACAGATACGCAGTATTTT. Translated: CASSVRGGGTDTQYF. Supplemented by reference TRBV9 and TRBJ2-3, the full variable domain reads DSGVTQTPKHLITATGQRVTLRCSPRSGDLSVYWYQQSLDQGLQFLIQYYNGEERAKGNILERFSAQQFPDLHSELNLSSLELGDSALYFCASSVRGGGTDTQYFGPGTRLTVL.

The V and J genes are TRBV5-1 and TRBJ1-4, with D maybe TRBD1 (6 bases). V gave up 4 bases and J gave up 2 bases, with 21 bases separating them. Per the germline V gene, CDR1 is SGHRS and CDR2 is YFSETQ. The CDR3 covers 18 residues. The CDR3 is CASSATGRSGLTNEKLFF. The CDR3 bases are TGCGCCAGCAGCGCCACAGGGCGCTCCGGTCTGACTAATGAAAAACTGTTTTTT.

The chain employs TRBV6-5 and TRBJ2-7; D might be TRBD2 (6 bases). The V gene lost 0 bases and the J gene lost 7 bases, with 7 bases spanning the gap. This CDR3 has 12 amino acids. Germline V gene lookup returns CDR1 MNHEY and CDR2 SVGAGI. CDR3 nucleotide sequence: TGTGCCAGCAGTTACTCCCGGGGGGAGCAGTACTTC. It codes for CASSYSRGEQYF.

This clone was seen once. The chain uses TRBV4-2 and TRBJ2-6; TRBD1 aligns across 12 bases. This CDR3 is built from 20 residues. The V and J ends lost 3 bases and 2 bases, in that order; junction bases with no gene match: 11. The germline CDR1 and CDR2 sequences are LGHNA and YNFKEQ. The CDR3 nucleotides read TGTGCCAGCAGCCAGGAACCCCCGGGACAGGGGGCGACTGGGGCCAACGTCCTGACTTTC. Residues: CASSQEPPGQGATGANVLTF.

The CDR3 DNA is TGTGCCAGCAGTGGAACAGGGAGTACTGAAGCTTTCTTT. Translation gives CASSGTGSTEAFF. The chain joins TRBV6-1 to TRBJ1-1; D may be TRBD1 (6 bases). There are 13 residues in the CDR3. Germline assignment: CDR1 MNHNS and CDR2 SASEGT. The V gene lost 4 bases and the J gene lost 5 bases, with 11 bases spanning the gap.

The chain uses TRBV28 and TRBJ1-2, with a possible D match to TRBD1 (6 bases). V lost 8 bases and J 5 bases, leaving 15 bases between the germline ends. CDR1 MDHEN and CDR2 SYDVKM come from the germline V gene. The CDR3 extends over 13 amino acids. This chain's CDR3 is CASVTGSLYGYTF. The CDR3 nucleotides read TGTGCCAGCGTTACAGGGTCCTTATATGGCTACACCTTC.